These 6 T cell receptor beta chains came from one sample sequenced in a study of T cells after somatic rescue of genetic block. Assay used: immunoSEQ multiplex PCR; TCRdb lists only in-frame clones, some missing. The sample includes 110,000 or so clones, about 89% of them seen just once. The sample consisted of peripheral blood mononuclear cells (PBMCs). Receptors were obtained from a woman between 18 and 29 years old.

The V call is TRBV7-8, the J call TRBJ2-3, with a tentative D call TRBD2 (6 bases). The V and J ends lost 6 bases and 2 bases respectively, with 15 bases between them. The CDR3 is 15 residues long. CDR1 is SGHVS, CDR2 FQNEAQ, per germline. The CDR3 protein is CASRYSGGNTDTQYF. The CDR3 DNA reads as TGTGCCAGCAGGTATTCCGGGGGAAACACAGATACGCAGTATTTT.

The chain couples TRBV7-9 to TRBJ2-3; 9 nucleotides match TRBD1. The CDR3 covers 15 residues. With 5 bases clipped from V and 5 bases from J, the junction kept 8 bases outside the gene matches. Germline lookup yields CDR1 SEHNR and CDR2 FQNEAQ (reference sequence). CDR3 DNA: TGTGCCAGCAGCCCCGGACAGGGGATGAAAGATACGCAGTATTTT. Its translation: CASSPGQGMKDTQYF.

V and J are TRBV4-3 and TRBJ1-6, with D maybe TRBD1 (5 bases). The germline V gene encodes CDR1 LGHNA and CDR2 YSLEER. This CDR3 has 17 amino acids. The V and J ends lost 0 bases and 7 bases respectively, with 16 bases between them. The CDR3 DNA follows: TGCGCCAGCAGCCAAGATGGGTCGGGACGGGGGAATTCACCCCTCCACTTT. This gives the protein CASSQDGSGRGNSPLHF.

The chain has TRBV5-5 and TRBJ2-3; the D gene is possibly TRBD2 (5 bases). With 2 bases removed from V and 0 bases from J, the gap between germline ends came to 16 bases. CDR1 is SGHKS and CDR2 is YYEKEE in the germline V gene (reference sequence). The CDR3 length is 17 residues. The CDR3 nucleotides read TGTGCCAGCAGCTTTAATTTATGGATAGCGAGCACAGATACGCAGTATTTT. Its protein is CASSFNLWIASTDTQYF.

The table lists this clone with a count of one. The gene calls are TRBV7-9 and TRBJ1-6, with D perhaps matching TRBD1 (5 bases). Germline loops: CDR1 SEHNR, CDR2 FQNEAQ (reference sequence). The V and J ends lost 1 base and 11 bases respectively, with 27 bases between them. This CDR3 comprises 19 residues. The DNA for the CDR3 is TGTGCCAGCAGCTTAGGCAAGTTTCACCGGGACGCTGAAGGGGCACCCCTCCACTTT. Protein product: CASSLGKFHRDAEGAPLHF.

The V and J genes are TRBV7-2 and TRBJ1-3; D call uncertain. V lost 0 bases to trimming and J lost 1 base, with 16 bases between them. Germline loops: CDR1 SGHTA, CDR2 FQGNSA. There are 18 residues in the CDR3. CDR3 region: CASSLAASAGDSGNTIYF. The CDR3 nucleotides read TGTGCCAGCAGCTTAGCGGCCTCCGCCGGAGATTCTGGAAACACCATATATTTT.